This T cell receptor (beta chain) originates from a study of blood T cell repertoires in COVID-19. At the level of the study: From the United States, Italy and Spain came samples of acute and convalescent COVID-19.

Germline V gene data show CDR1 as MNHEY and CDR2 as SVGAGI. This CDR3 comprises 15 residues. With 6 bases clipped from V and 2 bases from J, the junction kept 10 bases outside the gene matches. Method: immunoSEQ multiplex PCR; TCRdb's copy keeps in-frame clones and lacks some. Of some 180,000 clones in the sample, over 70% were seen once. Source material: peripheral blood. This receptor was identified in a man in his 60s with acute or convalescent COVID-19. This sequence joins TRBV6-5 and TRBJ2-7, with TRBD1 matching over 7 bases. In nucleotides, the CDR3 is TGTGCCAGCAGGTCGGACAGGCACTCAACCTACGAGCAGTACTTC. Protein: CASRSDRHSTYEQYF.